The rows below give T cell receptor beta chains drawn from one sample of a study of OX40 agonist ivuxolimab in advanced cancers. The assay was immunoSEQ multiplex PCR, and TCRdb's table has in-frame clones only and misses some. The table records 65,000 to 90,000 clones, roughly 88% of them present only once. The sample in question was CD4+ or CD8+ T cells sorted from blood, obtained in a trial of the OX40 agonist ivuxolimab. These receptors came from an adult with an advanced solid tumor such as melanoma, head and neck, liver or kidney cancer. The CDR3 runs from the conserved cysteine through the conserved F or W. D genes are given only for firm matches. For some rows the clone size is stated as once, few or many, or as a class when expanded; others skip it.

len	d_gene	j_gene	abundance	v_gene	CDR3aa	CDR3nt
14	TRBD1	TRBJ2-5	.	TRBV5-1	CASSFQGDRETQYF	TGCGCCAGCAGCTTCCAGGGGGATCGAGAGACCCAGTACTTC
14	TRBD1	TRBJ2-5	.	TRBV9	CASSAQGAGVTQYF	TGTGCCAGCAGCGCACAGGGGGCTGGGGTGACCCAGTACTTC
15	TRBD2	TRBJ2-7	.	TRBV7-2	CASSRAASGNYEQYF	TGTGCCAGCAGCCGGGCGGCTAGCGGGAACTACGAGCAGTACTTC
14	TRBD1	TRBJ1-2	.	TRBV7-2	CASSLKRDRGGYTF	TGTGCCAGCAGCCTCAAGAGGGACAGGGGGGGCTACACCTTC
12	.	TRBJ2-1	.	TRBV27	CASSFRRGEQFF	TGTGCCAGCAGTTTTCGGAGGGGTGAGCAGTTCTTC
14	TRBD1	TRBJ1-4	.	TRBV30	CAWRPGTGSEKLFF	TGTGCCTGGAGGCCCGGGACAGGGAGTGAAAAACTGTTTTTT
15	TRBD2	TRBJ2-3	.	TRBV7-6	CASTASGSTLDTQYF	TGTGCCAGCACCGCTAGCGGGAGTACCTTGGATACGCAGTATTTT
13	.	TRBJ2-1	.	TRBV28	CANTGTLYNEQFF	TGTGCCAACACCGGGACACTTTACAATGAGCAGTTCTTC
16	.	TRBJ1-4	.	TRBV6-5	CASSYTRRTFNEKLFF	TGTGCCAGCAGTTACACCAGAAGGACCTTCAATGAAAAACTGTTTTTT
19	.	TRBJ2-6	.	TRBV19	CASSIDQTWAASGANVLTF	TGTGCCAGTAGTATAGATCAAACTTGGGCAGCCTCTGGGGCCAACGTCCTGACTTTC
12	.	TRBJ2-2	.	TRBV7-8	CASSLATGELFF	TGTGCCAGCAGCTTAGCAACCGGGGAGCTGTTTTTT
18	TRBD2	TRBJ2-1	.	TRBV28	CASRSGTSGRALVWEQFF	TGTGCCAGCAGATCCGGGACTAGCGGGAGGGCTTTGGTATGGGAGCAGTTCTTC
11	.	TRBJ2-3	.	TRBV11-3	CASGTGDTQYF	TGTGCCAGCGGGACTGGAGATACGCAGTATTTT
15	.	TRBJ2-5	.	TRBV6-5	CASSYSIGTWETQYF	TGTGCCAGCAGTTACTCGATTGGGACTTGGGAGACCCAGTACTTC
17	.	TRBJ1-4	once	TRBV27	CASSLSRSRLREEKLFF	TGTGCCAGCAGTTTATCGAGATCGAGGCTGAGGGAAGAAAAACTGTTTTTT
15	.	TRBJ2-7	.	TRBV9	CASSPLPERLYEQYF	TGTGCCAGCAGCCCCTTACCCGAGAGACTCTACGAGCAGTACTTC
13	.	TRBJ2-1	.	TRBV19	CASKSATTYEQFF	TGTGCCAGTAAAAGTGCGACTACCTATGAGCAGTTCTTC
14	TRBD2	TRBJ2-3	once	TRBV29-1	CSVGTSAGADTQYF	TGCAGCGTTGGGACATCAGCGGGAGCAGATACGCAGTATTTT